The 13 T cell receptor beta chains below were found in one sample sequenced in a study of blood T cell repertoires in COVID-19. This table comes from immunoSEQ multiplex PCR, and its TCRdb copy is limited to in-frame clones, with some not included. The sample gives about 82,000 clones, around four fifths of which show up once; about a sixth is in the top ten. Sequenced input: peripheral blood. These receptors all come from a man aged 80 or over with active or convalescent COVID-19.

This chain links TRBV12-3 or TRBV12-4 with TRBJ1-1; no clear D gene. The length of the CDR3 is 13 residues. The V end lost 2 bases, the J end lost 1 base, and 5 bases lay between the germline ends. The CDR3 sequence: CASSLPQNTEAFF. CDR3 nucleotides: TGTGCCAGCAGTTTACCCCAGAACACTGAAGCTTTCTTT.

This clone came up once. As DNA, the CDR3 is TGTGCCAGCAGCCAAGGGACTAGCTTACAAGAGACCCAGTACTTC. Protein product: CASSQGTSLQETQYF. The gene calls are TRBV4-2 and TRBJ2-5; 8 bases match TRBD2. Germline values: CDR1 LGHNA, CDR2 YNFKEQ. V lost 1 base, J lost 2 bases, and 3 bases stayed unmatched. This CDR3 region has 15 residues.

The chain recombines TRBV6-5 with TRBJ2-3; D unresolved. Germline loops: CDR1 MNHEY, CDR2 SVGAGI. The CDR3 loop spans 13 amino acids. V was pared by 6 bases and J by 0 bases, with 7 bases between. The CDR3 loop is CASRRTSTDTQYF. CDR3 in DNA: TGTGCCAGCAGGAGAACCAGCACAGATACGCAGTATTTT.

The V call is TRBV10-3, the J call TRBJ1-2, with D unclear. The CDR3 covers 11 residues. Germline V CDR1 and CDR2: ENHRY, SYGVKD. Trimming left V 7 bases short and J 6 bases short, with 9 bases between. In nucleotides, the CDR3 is TGTGCCATCACCGGGTTCGATGGCTACACCTTC. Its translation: CAITGFDGYTF.

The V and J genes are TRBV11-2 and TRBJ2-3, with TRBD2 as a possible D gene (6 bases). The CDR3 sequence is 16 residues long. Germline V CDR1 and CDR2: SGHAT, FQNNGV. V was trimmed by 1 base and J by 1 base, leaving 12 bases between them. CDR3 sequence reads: CASSLGGGWGTDTQYF. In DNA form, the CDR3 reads TGTGCCAGCAGCTTAGGAGGAGGGTGGGGCACAGATACGCAGTATTTT.

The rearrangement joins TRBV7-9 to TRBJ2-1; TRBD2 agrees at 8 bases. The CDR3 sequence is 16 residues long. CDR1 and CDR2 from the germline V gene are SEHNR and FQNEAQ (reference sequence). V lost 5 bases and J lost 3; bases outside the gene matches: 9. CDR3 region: CASSPTRAGVYNEQFF. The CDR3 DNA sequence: TGTGCCAGCAGCCCCACTCGAGCGGGAGTCTACAATGAGCAGTTCTTC.

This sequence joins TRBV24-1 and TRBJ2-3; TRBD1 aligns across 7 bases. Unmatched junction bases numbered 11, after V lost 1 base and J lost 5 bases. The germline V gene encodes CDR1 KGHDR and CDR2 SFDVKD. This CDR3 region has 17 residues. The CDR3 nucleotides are TGTGCCACCAGTGATTTCATCGAACAGGGGCCCATAGATACGCAGTATTTT. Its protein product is CATSDFIEQGPIDTQYF.

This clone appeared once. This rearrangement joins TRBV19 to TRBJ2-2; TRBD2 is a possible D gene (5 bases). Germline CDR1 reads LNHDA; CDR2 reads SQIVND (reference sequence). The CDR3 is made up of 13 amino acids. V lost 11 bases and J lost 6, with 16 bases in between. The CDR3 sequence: CACRLSEAGELFF. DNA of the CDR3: TGTGCCTGCAGACTAAGCGAGGCCGGGGAGCTGTTTTTT.

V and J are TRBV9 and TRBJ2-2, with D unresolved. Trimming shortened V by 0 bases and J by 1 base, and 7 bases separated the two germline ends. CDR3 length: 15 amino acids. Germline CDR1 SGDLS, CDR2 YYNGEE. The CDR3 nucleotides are TGTGCCAGCAGCGTAGGGCAGATGAACACCGGGGAGCTGTTTTTT. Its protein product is CASSVGQMNTGELFF.

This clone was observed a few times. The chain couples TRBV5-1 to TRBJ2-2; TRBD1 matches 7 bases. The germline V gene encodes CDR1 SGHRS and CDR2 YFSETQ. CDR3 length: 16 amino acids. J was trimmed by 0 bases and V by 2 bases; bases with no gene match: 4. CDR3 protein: CASSLQGFANTGELFF. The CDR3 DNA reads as TGCGCCAGCAGCTTACAGGGGTTCGCGAACACCGGGGAGCTGTTTTTT.

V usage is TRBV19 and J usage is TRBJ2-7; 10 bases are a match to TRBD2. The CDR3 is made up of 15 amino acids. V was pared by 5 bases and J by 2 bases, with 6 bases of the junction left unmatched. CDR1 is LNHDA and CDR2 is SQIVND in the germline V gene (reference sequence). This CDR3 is CASSPTSGRPYEQYV. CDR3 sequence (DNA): TGTGCCAGTAGTCCGACTAGCGGGCGACCCTACGAGCAGTACGTC.

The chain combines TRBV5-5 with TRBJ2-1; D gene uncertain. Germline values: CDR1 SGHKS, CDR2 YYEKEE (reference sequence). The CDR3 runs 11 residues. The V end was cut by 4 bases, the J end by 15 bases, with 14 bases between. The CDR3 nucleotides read TGTGCCAGCAGCCTAGAAGACCTGCGGTTCTTC. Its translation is CASSLEDLRFF.

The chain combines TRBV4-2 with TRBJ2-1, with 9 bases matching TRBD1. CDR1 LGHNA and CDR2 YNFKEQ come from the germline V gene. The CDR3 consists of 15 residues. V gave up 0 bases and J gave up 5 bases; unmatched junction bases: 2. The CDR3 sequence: CASSQDWTGDNEQFF. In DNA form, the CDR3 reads TGTGCCAGCAGCCAAGATTGGACAGGGGACAATGAGCAGTTCTTC.